These 24 T cell receptor beta chains were all obtained from the same sample, sequenced in a study of T cells after posttransplantation cyclophosphamide. Repertoires were generated with immunoSEQ multiplex PCR, while TCRdb's copy carries only in-frame clones and drops some. Among some 30,000 clones, over 75% were seen once, and the ten largest hold 0.1%. Cells defined as naive were viable CD3+CD4+ or CD3+CD8+ and CCR7+CD45RA+CD45RO-CD95-CD27+CD28+. The sample consisted of naive CD4+ T cells sorted from blood. These receptors were collected from a man aged 30 to 45 in good health and a related stem cell transplant donor.

This chain uses TRBV5-1 with TRBJ1-5; D is undetermined. The germline V gene has CDR1 SGHRS and CDR2 YFSETQ. The CDR3 covers 13 residues. Between the trimmed V and J ends, which lost 4 bases and 2 bases, there was a span of 7 bases. The CDR3 sequence: CASSIRGNQPQHF. The CDR3 DNA reads as TGCGCCAGCAGCATCCGGGGCAATCAGCCCCAGCATTTT.

The J gene is TRBJ2-3, the V gene TRBV7-2, with a tentative D call TRBD2 (6 bases). Germline CDR1 is SGHTA and CDR2 is FQGNSA. The CDR3 is 14 residues long. V shed 1 base and J shed 2 bases, with 7 bases lying between them. The CDR3 DNA is TGTGCCAGCAGCTTAGGCGGGGTCACAGATACGCAGTATTTT. As protein: CASSLGGVTDTQYF.

The gene calls are TRBV9 and TRBJ1-2, with TRBD1 matching 9 bases. The J segment lost 3 bases and the V segment lost 3 bases, leaving 12 bases of the junction unmatched. CDR1 is SGDLS, CDR2 YYNGEE, per germline. The CDR3 runs 17 residues. The chain's CDR3 is CASSAGTGRPSDYGYTF. DNA for the CDR3: TGTGCCAGCAGCGCTGGGACAGGGCGTCCATCCGACTATGGCTACACCTTC.

V usage is TRBV7-3 and J usage is TRBJ2-1, with 16 bases matching TRBD2. Per the germline V gene, CDR1 is SGHTA and CDR2 is FQGTGA. Unmatched junction bases numbered 1, after V lost 4 bases and J lost 4 bases. The CDR3 loop spans 16 amino acids. The CDR3: CASSSGLAGGYNEQFF. Here the CDR3 DNA reads TGTGCCAGCAGCTCGGGACTAGCGGGGGGGTACAATGAGCAGTTCTTC.

This chain links TRBV5-1 with TRBJ2-5; the match to TRBD1 covers 8 bases. With V trimmed by 0 bases and J by 2 bases, 6 bases remained unmatched. Germline CDR1 reads SGHRS; CDR2 reads YFSETQ. The CDR3 has 16 amino acids. The DNA for the CDR3 is TGCGCCAGCAGCTTGGGGCAGGGGGCTTCTCAAGAGACCCAGTACTTC. Protein: CASSLGQGASQETQYF.

This clone is a singleton in its sample. The rearrangement uses TRBV7-2 and TRBJ1-5, with D unresolved. The germline gives CDR1 SGHTA, CDR2 FQGNSA. This CDR3 is built from 13 residues. Trimming removed 1 base from V and 6 bases from J, with 7 bases in between. DNA for the CDR3: TGTGCCAGCAGCTTAGTAGGGAGTCAGCCCCAGCATTTT. It encodes CASSLVGSQPQHF.

The rearrangement uses TRBV14 and TRBJ2-5; D may be TRBD2 (6 bases). V lost 4 bases, J lost 4 bases, and 16 bases lay in between. CDR1 is SGHDN and CDR2 is FVKESK in the germline V gene. The CDR3 runs 15 residues. The chain's CDR3 is CASSLLGAGRETQYF. The CDR3 DNA reads as TGTGCCAGCAGCCTTCTAGGGGCGGGGCGAGAGACCCAGTACTTC.

This rearrangement joins TRBV5-4 to TRBJ1-6; 7 nucleotides align to TRBD1. The CDR3 is 18 residues long. Germline V CDR1 and CDR2: SGHNT, YYREEE (reference sequence). V shed 4 bases and J 0 bases; nucleotides not matched to a gene: 10. The CDR3 here is CASSPSGGPPSYNSPLHF. DNA for the CDR3: TGTGCCAGCAGCCCCTCAGGGGGACCGCCCTCCTATAATTCACCCCTCCACTTT.

This sequence joins TRBV5-1 and TRBJ2-5, with D perhaps TRBD2 (6 bases). V was cut by 9 bases and J by 5 bases, with 20 bases left in between. This CDR3 has 14 amino acids. The germline V gene encodes CDR1 SGHRS and CDR2 YFSETQ. CDR3 DNA sequence: TGCGCCACATCAGCGGGCGGGGTAGTGGAGACCCAGTACTTC. Translated: CATSAGGVVETQYF.

The chain couples TRBV7-6 to TRBJ2-7; D remains unclear. The CDR3 consists of 12 residues. Deletions cut 5 bases from V and 0 bases from J, with 5 bases between. Germline CDR1 is SGHVS and CDR2 is FNYEAQ. The CDR3 nucleotides read TGTGCCAGCAGCCTTAACTCCTACGAGCAGTACTTC. Amino acid sequence: CASSLNSYEQYF.

This sequence joins TRBV7-8 and TRBJ1-1; TRBD1 is a possible D gene (6 bases). The V gene lost 8 bases and the J gene lost 10 bases, with 20 bases spanning the gap. The CDR3 contains 13 residues. From germline, CDR1 is SGHVS and CDR2 FQNEAQ. The CDR3 nucleotides are TGTGCCAGCCGAAATGCAGGGGCGGAGAGAGCTTTCTTT. Translation: CASRNAGAERAFF.

This clone was picked up one time. The chain links TRBV6-1 to TRBJ2-7; 10 nucleotides agree with TRBD1. Germline lookup yields CDR1 MNHNS and CDR2 SASEGT. The CDR3 extends over 13 amino acids. The V segment lost 6 bases and the J segment 8 bases; nucleotides outside the gene matches: 7. The CDR3 protein is CASREVTGGKQYF. DNA of the CDR3: TGTGCCAGCAGGGAGGTGACAGGGGGCAAGCAGTACTTC.

The chain links TRBV6-5 to TRBJ2-1; TRBD2 agrees at 10 bases. J gave up 5 bases and V 5 bases, and 6 bases lay outside the gene matches. The CDR3 is made up of 15 amino acids. In germline, CDR1 is MNHEY, CDR2 SVGAGI. CDR3: CASSRRTSGNNEQFF. CDR3 DNA: TGTGCCAGCAGTCGACGGACTAGCGGAAACAATGAGCAGTTCTTC.

This chain links TRBV7-9 with TRBJ2-5; TRBD1 matches 9 bases. The germline V gene has CDR1 SEHNR and CDR2 FQNEAQ (reference sequence). V shed 5 bases and J 5 bases; nucleotides not matched to a gene: 9. The CDR3 consists of 15 residues. The CDR3, as DNA: TGTGCCAGCAGCCGGGGACAGGGAGGGAAGGAGACCCAGTACTTC. Translated: CASSRGQGGKETQYF.

The chain links TRBV15 to TRBJ1-6; possibly TRBD1 for D (5 bases). Germline CDR1 and CDR2: LNHNV and YYDKDF (reference sequence). This CDR3 contains 13 residues. Trimming took off 2 bases at V and 9 bases at J, with 8 bases between the two ends. CDR3 coding DNA: TGTGCCACCAGCAGACAGGGAAGTTCACCCCTCCACTTT. Its protein product is CATSRQGSSPLHF.

This clone was seen just once. The J gene is TRBJ2-7, the V gene TRBV4-1; D is undetermined. Trimming left V 3 bases short and J 5 bases short, with 14 bases between. CDR1 is MGHRA, CDR2 YSYEKL, per germline. The CDR3 covers 14 residues. The CDR3 reads CASSQGSTRHEQYF. CDR3 nucleotide sequence: TGCGCCAGCAGCCAGGGCTCGACCAGGCACGAGCAGTACTTC.

The CDR3: CASSTLAGGPGEQYF. CDR3 bases: TGTGCCAGCAGTACCTTAGCGGGGGGGCCGGGCGAGCAGTACTTC. The J gene is TRBJ2-7, the V gene TRBV6-1; 11 nucleotides match TRBD2. Germline trimming cut 5 bases from V and 6 bases from J; bases unmatched to any gene: 9. The germline gives CDR1 MNHNS, CDR2 SASEGT. This CDR3 spans 15 amino acids.

J is TRBJ2-7 and V is TRBV6-1, with TRBD1 as a possible D gene (6 bases). V dropped 4 bases and J dropped 6 bases, with 10 bases sitting between them. The CDR3 length is 12 residues. Germline loops: CDR1 MNHNS, CDR2 SASEGT. The CDR3 DNA follows: TGTGCCAGCAGTGGGACAGTTCTCGAGCAGTACTTC. The encoded protein is CASSGTVLEQYF.

This chain connects TRBV7-8 to TRBJ2-2; D not resolved. Germline values: CDR1 SGHVS, CDR2 FQNEAQ. The CDR3 is made up of 15 amino acids. The V end lost 5 bases, the J end lost 1 base, and 11 bases lay between the germline ends. CDR3 in amino acids: CASSLLGQNTGELFF. Written as DNA, the CDR3 is TGTGCCAGCAGCCTGCTGGGCCAGAACACCGGGGAGCTGTTTTTT. Looking up the rest from reference TRBV7-8 and TRBJ2-2 gives the full variable domain: GAGVSQSPRYKVAKRGQDVALRCDPISGHVSLFWYQQALGQGPEFLTYFQNEAQLDKSGLPSDRFFAERPEGSVSTLKIQRTQQEDSAVYLCASSLLGQNTGELFFGEGSRLTVL.

This sequence joins TRBV11-2 and TRBJ1-1; D remains ambiguous. The CDR3 totals 14 residues. Per the germline V gene, CDR1 is SGHAT and CDR2 is FQNNGV. V lost 5 bases to trimming and J lost 4 bases, with 14 bases between them. DNA of the CDR3: TGTGCCAGCAGCCCCTTCTCGGGGAGCACTGAAGCTTTCTTT. Translation: CASSPFSGSTEAFF. Using reference TRBV11-2 and TRBJ1-1 for the parts outside the CDR3, the full variable domain is EAGVAQSPRYKIIEKRQSVAFWCNPISGHATLYWYQQILGQGPKLLIQFQNNGVVDDSQLPKDRFSAERLKGVDSTLKIQPAKLEDSAVYLCASSPFSGSTEAFFGQGTRLTVV.

This clone appeared a single time. The rearrangement links TRBV2 to TRBJ2-1; 10 bases map to TRBD2. The V segment lost 9 bases and the J segment 7 bases; nucleotides outside the gene matches: 9. The CDR3 is made up of 14 amino acids. Germline lookup yields CDR1 SNHLY and CDR2 FYNNEI. CDR3 loop: CASFSGGSLNEQFF. The CDR3 DNA reads TGTGCCAGTTTTAGCGGGGGGTCCCTAAATGAGCAGTTCTTC.

The rearrangement joins TRBV7-2 to TRBJ1-2; D may be TRBD1 (6 bases). Between the trimmed V and J ends, which lost 4 bases and 8 bases, there was a span of 20 bases. Germline V CDR1 and CDR2: SGHTA, FQGNSA. The CDR3 spans 15 residues. CDR3 nucleotides: TGTGCCAGCAGCTCCTCCGGGGCCAGGGGTGGAGGCTACACCTTC. Translating gives CASSSSGARGGGYTF.

CDR3 DNA sequence: TGTGCCAGCAGCGAGAGACAGGGGTGGAAGACCCAGTACTTC. The encoded protein is CASSERQGWKTQYF. V is TRBV11-2 and J is TRBJ2-5, with 8 bases aligning to TRBD1. J was trimmed by 6 bases and V by 5 bases; bases with no gene match: 8. The germline CDR1 and CDR2 sequences are SGHAT and FQNNGV. This CDR3 spans 14 amino acids. Supplemented by reference TRBV11-2 and TRBJ2-5, the full variable domain reads EAGVAQSPRYKIIEKRQSVAFWCNPISGHATLYWYQQILGQGPKLLIQFQNNGVVDDSQLPKDRFSAERLKGVDSTLKIQPAKLEDSAVYLCASSERQGWKTQYFGPGTRLLVL.

The chain couples TRBV5-1 to TRBJ2-5, with D possibly TRBD1 on 6 matching bases. The V gene's germline CDR1 is SGHRS and CDR2 YFSETQ. CDR3 length equals 13 residues. Trimming left V 0 bases short and J 3 bases short, with 6 bases between. CDR3 amino acids: CASSLGQEETQYF. CDR3 DNA: TGCGCCAGCAGCTTGGGACAGGAAGAGACCCAGTACTTC. The variable domain in full, completed from reference TRBV5-1 and TRBJ2-5, reads KAGVTQTPRYLIKTRGQQVTLSCSPISGHRSVSWYQQTPGQGLQFLFEYFSETQRNKGNFPGRFSGRQFSNSRSEMNVSTLELGDSALYLCASSLGQEETQYFGPGTRLLVL.